Presented here are 10 T cell receptor beta chains from one specimen sequenced in a study of blood T cell repertoires in COVID-19 (TCRdb year 2020). Libraries were built with the immunoSEQ multiplex PCR assay. Not all clones reach the TCRdb copy of this immuneACCESS table, which keeps in-frame sequences only. Checked studies attribute under half of the gap to unresolved V genes and leave the rest unexplained. The table for this sample lists around 250,000 clones; around 88% of them were counted only once. Of the sample, approximately 6% falls within the top ten clones. Sequencing input: peripheral blood. Receptor source: a man of 80 years or more with acute or convalescent COVID-19.

The gene calls are TRBV24-1 and TRBJ2-1; 7 nucleotides align to TRBD2. The CDR3 sequence is 13 residues long. Germline CDR1 is KGHDR and CDR2 is SFDVKD. The junction had 4 bases not matched to a gene; V was cut back by 7 bases and J by 5 bases. The CDR3, as DNA: TGTGCCACCAGGGGGGGAGGGGACAATGAGCAGTTCTTC. This gives the protein CATRGGGDNEQFF.

The chain carries TRBV15 and TRBJ1-1; no clear D gene. The germline gives CDR1 LNHNV, CDR2 YYDKDF (reference sequence). Deletions cut 6 bases from V and 7 bases from J, with 12 bases between. The CDR3 contains 12 residues. CDR3 protein: CATRLAVHEAFF. As DNA, the CDR3 is TGTGCCACCAGGCTGGCGGTGCATGAAGCTTTCTTT.

This chain connects TRBV5-1 to TRBJ2-3; 7 nucleotides agree with TRBD1. CDR3 length: 15 amino acids. J gave up 4 bases and V 2 bases, and 7 bases lay outside the gene matches. Looked up from germline, CDR1 is SGHRS and CDR2 is YFSETQ. In DNA form, the CDR3 reads TGCGCCAGCAGCTTTGGGCAGGGGGTCGCAGATACGCAGTATTTT. Its protein product is CASSFGQGVADTQYF.

This clone was seen once. The chain uses TRBV7-2 and TRBJ2-1; 14 bases map to TRBD2. The germline gives CDR1 SGHTA, CDR2 FQGNSA. This CDR3 comprises 18 residues. Trimming removed 0 bases from V and 3 bases from J; junction bases left unmatched: 4. The CDR3 protein is CASSLAGGTSGSYNEQFF. The CDR3 nucleotides are TGTGCCAGCAGCTTAGCCGGTGGGACTAGCGGGAGCTACAATGAGCAGTTCTTC.

The chain combines TRBV10-3 with TRBJ2-2; 7 positions agree with TRBD1. CDR1 is ENHRY, CDR2 SYGVKD, per germline. V lost 6 bases and J lost 1; bases outside the gene matches: 2. CDR3 length equals 14 residues. This CDR3 reads CAISGQENTGELFF. The CDR3 coding sequence is TGTGCCATCAGCGGACAGGAGAACACCGGGGAGCTGTTTTTT.

The chain is built from TRBV5-1 and TRBJ1-6; D call uncertain. The CDR3 contains 16 residues. Trimming stripped 4 bases from V and 6 bases from J, with 17 bases between. The V gene's germline CDR1 is SGHRS and CDR2 YFSETQ. The CDR3 DNA follows: TGCGCCAGCAGCCCGGGGAGGTCAAGCGGTAATTCACCCCTCCACTTT. This sequence encodes CASSPGRSSGNSPLHF.

The chain recombines TRBV2 with TRBJ2-3; D call uncertain. V gave up 5 bases and J gave up 7 bases, with 16 bases separating them. The CDR3 totals 14 residues. Germline V gives CDR1 SNHLY, CDR2 FYNNEI. In DNA form, the CDR3 reads TGTGCCAGCAGTCCCCGAGGTGGAGTAAATACGCAGTATTTT. It specifies CASSPRGGVNTQYF.

This chain connects TRBV20-1 to TRBJ1-2; perhaps TRBD1 as D (5 bases). Germline V gives CDR1 DFQATT, CDR2 SNEGSKA (reference sequence). Trimming took 5 bases from V and 10 from J, leaving 14 bases between them. CDR3 length equals 11 residues. CDR3 residues: CSAPLTVHYTF. The DNA for the CDR3 is TGCAGTGCTCCCCTGACAGTACACTACACCTTC.

This clone was detected only a few times. The V gene is TRBV11-1, the J gene TRBJ1-6; 10 bases agree with TRBD1. This CDR3 region has 16 residues. V trimming: 4 bases; J trimming: 7 bases; junction bases outside the gene matches: 7. Germline CDR1 is SGHAT and CDR2 is FQDESV (reference sequence). Written as DNA, the CDR3 is TGTGCCAGCAGCTCAAACCGGGACAGGGGCAATTCACCCCTCCACTTT. It encodes CASSSNRDRGNSPLHF.

This chain connects TRBV27 to TRBJ2-7, with TRBD1 matching 7 bases. The length of the CDR3 is 15 residues. Trimming took 4 bases from V and 3 from J; bases not matched to a gene: 9. In germline, CDR1 is MNHEY, CDR2 SMNVEV (reference sequence). Written as DNA, the CDR3 is TGTGCCAGCAGTTCACAGGGGCGTCCCATCTACGAGCAGTACTTC. It codes for CASSSQGRPIYEQYF.